One sample yielded the 32 T cell receptor beta chains listed below, sequenced in a study of T cells in Graves' hyperthyroidism and ophthalmopathy. Amplification yielded TCR beta CDR3 regions, with RNA transcripts as the source. Primed by the HTBI set, a first-round RT-PCR was run on the TCR CDR3. TCRdb itself ran the multiplex PCR reads through MiXCR, one entry per CDR3 protein. This table has about 580,000 distinct CDR3 sequences, roughly 46% appearing once. The sequencing sample was made of peripheral blood or thyroid tissue (not recorded which). The receptors here all came from a woman younger than 35 with Graves' hyperthyroidism.

This clonotype was counted a single time. V usage is TRBV6-5 and J usage is TRBJ2-2, with 8 bases that match TRBD1. CDR1 is MNHEY, CDR2 SVGAGI, per germline. This CDR3 region has 13 residues. After removal of 9 bases from V and 9 bases from J, the junction contained 9 bases not matched to a gene. The CDR3 loop is CASQSGTGRELFF. The CDR3 bases are TGTGCCAGTCAGTCCGGGACAGGTCGGGAGCTGTTTTTT.

This clonotype was recorded many times. This chain links TRBV20-1 with TRBJ1-1; 10 nucleotides agree with TRBD1. The CDR3 consists of 15 residues. Germline assignment: CDR1 DFQATT and CDR2 SNEGSKA (reference sequence). Trimming at V came to 0 bases and at J to 3 bases, leaving 4 bases not matched to a gene. CDR3 protein: CSARDWGTGDTEAFF. The DNA for the CDR3 is TGCAGTGCTAGAGATTGGGGGACAGGGGACACTGAAGCTTTCTTT.

The chain is built from TRBV7-2 and TRBJ2-6; 10 nucleotides align to TRBD1. The V gene's germline CDR1 is SGHTA and CDR2 FQGNSA. The CDR3 has 16 residues. The trim removed 5 bases at V and 2 bases at J, leaving 3 bases unmatched. CDR3 residues: CASSTDRGPGANVLTF. As DNA, the CDR3 is TGTGCCAGCAGCACCGACAGGGGGCCTGGGGCCAACGTCCTGACTTTC.

This clonotype was found many times. J is TRBJ1-2 and V is TRBV4-3, with TRBD1 as a possible D gene (6 bases). Germline V gene lookup returns CDR1 LGHNA and CDR2 YSLEER. V lost 5 bases to trimming and J lost 4 bases, with 11 bases between them. The CDR3 has 13 residues. The CDR3 region has the DNA TGCGCCAGCAGCGAACAGGGTACCTATGGCTACACCTTC. It translates to CASSEQGTYGYTF.

The V and J genes are TRBV29-1 and TRBJ2-3, with 8 bases lining up with TRBD1. This CDR3 region has 15 residues. The J segment lost 4 bases and the V segment lost 3 bases, leaving 9 bases of the junction unmatched. Germline CDR1 and CDR2: SQVTM and ANQGSEA. Written as DNA, the CDR3 is TGCAGCGTTGACCCTCGGACAGGGCGGGCAGATACGCAGTATTTT. It encodes CSVDPRTGRADTQYF.

On this clonotype: A single base separates this from a much larger clone, so it may be a read error. The chain combines TRBV5-1 with TRBJ2-7; D not resolved. Per germline, CDR1 SGHRS and CDR2 YFSETQ. This CDR3 has 14 amino acids. The CDR3 spells CASSLADPAYEQHF. The CDR3 nucleotides are TGCGCCAGCAGCTTGGCCGATCCGGCCTACGAGCAGCACTTC.

The V gene is TRBV5-1, the J gene TRBJ2-7; D not resolved. Germline V gene data show CDR1 as SGHRS and CDR2 as YFSETQ. Trimming stripped 1 base from V and 0 bases from J, with 8 bases between. This CDR3 is built from 14 residues. This CDR3 is CASSLLATSYEQYF. CDR3 DNA sequence: TGCGCCAGCAGCTTGTTGGCTACCTCCTACGAGCAGTACTTC.

Comments on this clonotype: This could be a read error, since a much larger clone is one nucleotide away. This sequence joins TRBV5-1 and TRBJ2-7, with D unclear. Trimming took off 0 bases at V and 7 bases at J, with 14 bases between the two ends. CDR1 and CDR2 (germline): SGHRS, YFSETQ. This CDR3 region has 14 residues. The CDR3 is CASSLDTGSPEQYF. The CDR3, as DNA: TGCGCCAGCAGCTTGGACACGGGCTCCCCTGAGCAGTACTTC.

The J gene is TRBJ1-6, the V gene TRBV2; D remains unclear. The germline CDR1 and CDR2 sequences are SNHLY and FYNNEI. Trimming shortened V by 5 bases and J by 11 bases, and 10 bases separated the two germline ends. The CDR3 has 12 residues. The CDR3 DNA reads as TGTGCCAGCAGTTACCCCGGGACACCCCTCCACTTT. It yields the protein CASSYPGTPLHF.

This clonotype was recorded at least ten times. The chain links TRBV20-1 to TRBJ1-2, with TRBD1 matching 7 bases. Germline CDR1 reads DFQATT; CDR2 reads SNEGSKA (reference sequence). CDR3 size: 19 residues. After removal of 0 bases from V and 3 bases from J, the junction contained 19 bases not matched to a gene. The CDR3 DNA follows: TGCAGTGCTAGAGATAGGGGAATTGTTAGGGACAGTGCTTACTATGGCTACACCTTC. This translates into CSARDRGIVRDSAYYGYTF.

The rearrangement joins TRBV12-5 to TRBJ2-5, with TRBD1 as a possible D gene (6 bases). Germline V CDR1 and CDR2: LGHNT, FRNRAP. V was cut by 6 bases and J by 3 bases, with 17 bases left in between. The CDR3 has 15 amino acids. CDR3 bases: TGTGCTAGTGGGATAATGGGACATATCGAAGAGACCCAGTACTTC. Encoded protein: CASGIMGHIEETQYF.

The chain joins TRBV7-2 to TRBJ2-7, with 7 bases fitting TRBD1. The CDR3 extends over 13 amino acids. The germline V gene encodes CDR1 SGHTA and CDR2 FQGNSA. Trimming took 0 bases from V and 6 from J; bases not matched to a gene: 2. This chain's CDR3 is CASSLARGREQYF. Written as DNA, the CDR3 is TGTGCCAGCAGCTTAGCGAGGGGGCGCGAGCAGTACTTC.

The rearrangement links TRBV24-1 to TRBJ1-2; the D gene is possibly TRBD1 (6 bases). The CDR3 runs to 15 residues. Per germline, CDR1 KGHDR and CDR2 SFDVKD. V lost 4 bases and J lost 7, with 18 bases in between. CDR3 sequence reads: CATSDHDRPGGGYTF. The CDR3, as DNA: TGTGCCACCAGTGACCACGACAGGCCGGGAGGTGGCTACACCTTC.

The gene calls are TRBV7-9 and TRBJ2-2, with 8 bases matching TRBD2. The CDR3 sequence is 18 residues long. Germline CDR1 is SEHNR and CDR2 is FQNEAQ (reference sequence). J gave up 6 bases and V 0 bases, and 12 bases lay outside the gene matches. CDR3 sequence reads: CASSLAPRLAGWAGELFF. Here the CDR3 DNA reads TGTGCCAGCAGCTTAGCGCCAAGGCTAGCGGGTTGGGCCGGGGAGCTGTTTTTT.

The table lists this clonotype with many counts. J is TRBJ1-1 and V is TRBV5-8, with D unresolved. Germline V CDR1 and CDR2: SGHTS, YDEGEE. The CDR3 totals 14 residues. V gave up 4 bases and J gave up 5 bases, with 15 bases separating them. CDR3 DNA: TGTGCCAGCAGCCCGGGCCCCGTGGGGACTGAAGCTTTCTTT. This gives the protein CASSPGPVGTEAFF. Supplemented by reference TRBV5-8 and TRBJ1-1, the full variable domain reads EAGVTQSPTHLIKTRGQQATLRCSPISGHTSVYWYQQALGLGLQFLLWYDEGEERNRGNFPPRFSGRQFPNYSSELNVNALELEDSALYLCASSPGPVGTEAFFGQGTRLTVV.

On this clonotype itself: Without the conserved terminal phenylalanine or tryptophan, this CDR3 likely stems from a read error. V is TRBV24-1 and J is TRBJ1-2, with D possibly TRBD1 on 5 matching bases. The V and J ends lost 7 bases and 2 bases respectively, with 10 bases between them. Per germline, CDR1 KGHDR and CDR2 SFDVKD. This CDR3 is built from 13 residues. The chain's CDR3 is CATRGGKNYGYTI. The CDR3 DNA reads as TGTGCCACCAGGGGGGGGAAGAACTATGGCTACACCATC.

This clonotype was picked up many times. This chain connects TRBV7-2 to TRBJ2-7; 8 bases align to TRBD1. V was pared by 4 bases and J by 2 bases, with 7 bases of the junction left unmatched. The CDR3 spans 15 residues. Germline CDR1 and CDR2: SGHTA and FQGNSA. Here the CDR3 reads CASSSGTGFTYEQYF. The CDR3, as DNA: TGTGCCAGCAGCTCCGGGACAGGTTTTACCTACGAGCAGTACTTC. The whole variable domain, remainder taken from reference TRBV7-2 and TRBJ2-7, is GAGVSQSPSNKVTEKGKDVELRCDPISGHTALYWYRQSLGQGLEFLIYFQGNSAPDKSGLPSDRFSAERTGGSVSTLTIQRTQQEDSAVYLCASSSGTGFTYEQYFGPGTRLTVT.

As concerns this clonotype: A much larger clone is a single base away; this may be a read error. J is TRBJ1-3 and V is TRBV11-3; no clear D. CDR3 length equals 15 residues. Looked up from germline, CDR1 is SGHNT and CDR2 is YENEEA. The CDR3 region is CVSSLGLGLGNTIYF. The DNA for the CDR3 is TGTGTCAGCAGCTTAGGTTTGGGTCTCGGAAACACCATATATTTT.

The gene calls are TRBV29-1 and TRBJ1-5; no clear D. Trimming cost V 8 bases and J 7 bases, with 15 bases left between them. This CDR3 comprises 12 residues. CDR1 SQVTM and CDR2 ANQGSEA come from the germline V gene. The CDR3 reads CSLVREGQPQHF. In DNA, the CDR3 is TGCAGCTTAGTTAGGGAGGGACAGCCCCAGCATTTT.

The rearrangement links TRBV4-2 to TRBJ2-5, with 10 nucleotides matching TRBD2. The J call is doubtful: the DNA matches TRBJ2-1 better. Germline CDR1 is LGHNA and CDR2 is YNFKEQ. The CDR3 contains 17 residues. The CDR3 nucleotides are TGTGCCAGCAGCCAACCCCAGGGACTAGCGACCTTCCCTGAGCAGTTCTTC. This codes for CASSQPQGLATFPEQFF.

A few counts support this clonotype. Here the CDR3 reads CAISEAQGPDTQYF. CDR3 coding DNA: TGTGCCATCAGTGAGGCGCAGGGCCCAGATACGCAGTATTTT. The chain uses TRBV10-3 and TRBJ2-3; TRBD1 might be the D (5 bases). V was shortened by 2 bases and J by 4 bases, with 10 bases between the two germline ends. This CDR3 contains 14 residues. The germline V gene encodes CDR1 ENHRY and CDR2 SYGVKD.

In regard to this clonotype: This may arise from a read error, as a much more abundant clone is one base away. The chain employs TRBV6-5 and TRBJ2-7, with a weak D call TRBD2 (6 bases). The CDR3 is 14 amino acids. Germline V gene lookup returns CDR1 MNHEY and CDR2 SVGAGI. The CDR3 bases are TGTGCCAGCACCCGAGACGGAATGGACTACGAGCAGTGCTTC. Its translation: CASTRDGMDYEQCF.

This clonotype has a count of ten or more. The chain links TRBV19 to TRBJ1-4; D uncertain. Germline V gives CDR1 LNHDA, CDR2 SQIVND (reference sequence). The V gene lost 2 bases and the J gene lost 1 base, with 11 bases spanning the gap. The CDR3 consists of 16 residues. CDR3 bases: TGTGCCAGTAGTATATCCCGGACGGTAACTAATGAAAAACTGTTTTTT. It specifies CASSISRTVTNEKLFF.

This clonotype occurred many times. The V call is TRBV19, the J call TRBJ1-1, with D unresolved. CDR1 LNHDA and CDR2 SQIVND come from the germline V gene (reference sequence). Trimming cost V 8 bases and J 0 bases, with 7 bases left between them. The CDR3 totals 12 residues. This CDR3 is CASGPLNTEAFF. The CDR3 nucleotides are TGTGCCAGTGGACCCTTGAACACTGAAGCTTTCTTT.

The rearrangement joins TRBV20-1 to TRBJ2-2, with D hard to call. Germline loops: CDR1 DFQATT, CDR2 SNEGSKA (reference sequence). Trimming stripped 0 bases from V and 5 bases from J, with 16 bases between. The CDR3 length is 16 residues. The CDR3 coding sequence is TGCAGTGCTAGAGAACCAGGCGGCACAGATACCGGGGAGCTGTTTTTT. Its protein is CSAREPGGTDTGELFF.

The chain is built from TRBV7-2 and TRBJ2-5; TRBD2 aligns across 8 bases. Germline values: CDR1 SGHTA, CDR2 FQGNSA. Losses at the gene ends were 11 bases for V and 5 bases for J; bases not matched to a gene: 13. The CDR3 extends over 14 amino acids. CDR3 nucleotide sequence: TGTGCCTGGAGCTCTACAGCGGGAGTGGAGACCCAGTACTTC. Its translation is CAWSSTAGVETQYF.

This clonotype occurred many times. The genes are TRBV29-1 and TRBJ2-7; D perhaps matches TRBD1 (6 bases). This CDR3 contains 13 residues. V gave up 5 bases and J gave up 3 bases, with 14 bases separating them. Germline loops: CDR1 SQVTM, CDR2 ANQGSEA. The DNA for the CDR3 is TGCAGCGTTAGAACAGGGTACAGCTACGAGCAGTACTTC. Protein product: CSVRTGYSYEQYF.

This clonotype was seen repeatedly, ten times or more. The CDR3 DNA follows: TGTGCCAGCCGTCAGGGCCCGAGGGAGCAGTACTTC. It translates to CASRQGPREQYF. This rearrangement joins TRBV2 to TRBJ2-7, with D perhaps TRBD1 (5 bases). Germline-derived CDR1 and CDR2 are SNHLY and FYNNEI. The V and J ends lost 8 bases and 7 bases respectively, with 15 bases between them. The CDR3 has 12 amino acids.

As concerns this clonotype: A much larger clone sits a single nucleotide away, making a read error possible. This chain uses TRBV9 with TRBJ1-1, with a weak D call TRBD1 (5 bases). V was pared by 8 bases and J by 0 bases, with 14 bases between. The CDR3 has 14 amino acids. The germline gives CDR1 SGDLS, CDR2 YYNGEE. The CDR3 DNA reads TGTGCCAGAACCTTGGGACGGCTGAACACTGAAGCTTTCTTT. Translation gives CARTLGRLNTEAFF.

V is TRBV6-1 and J is TRBJ2-6; maybe TRBD1 (5 bases). Trimming cost V 5 bases and J 4 bases, with 18 bases left between them. This CDR3 region has 17 residues. Germline V gives CDR1 MNHNS, CDR2 SASEGT. The CDR3: CASSYAGRNTGANVLTF. The CDR3 nucleotides read TGTGCCAGCAGTTACGCAGGGCGGAACACCGGGGCCAACGTCCTGACTTTC.

CDR3 loop: CATSRGAGQGFQPQHF. The CDR3 DNA reads as TGTGCCACCAGCAGAGGAGCGGGGCAGGGTTTTCAGCCCCAGCATTTT. The rearrangement joins TRBV15 to TRBJ1-5; a weak D match, TRBD1 (5 bases). This CDR3 has 16 amino acids. V lost 1 base to trimming and J lost 6 bases, with 16 bases between them. In germline, CDR1 is LNHNV, CDR2 YYDKDF (reference sequence).

This clonotype was detected ten times or more. This CDR3 is CASSKQETQYF. CDR3 in DNA: TGTGCCAGCAGTAAACAAGAGACCCAGTACTTC. The J gene is TRBJ2-5, the V gene TRBV2; D remains ambiguous. Trimming stripped 5 bases from V and 2 bases from J, with 3 bases between. The CDR3 length is 11 residues. From germline, CDR1 is SNHLY and CDR2 FYNNEI. The full variable domain, rest sourced from reference TRBV2 and TRBJ2-5, is EPEVTQTPSHQVTQMGQEVILRCVPISNHLYFYWYRQILGQKVEFLVSFYNNEISEKSEIFDDQFSVERPDGSNFTLKIRSTKLEDSAMYFCASSKQETQYFGPGTRLLVL.